This TCR beta chain was recorded in a study of T cell changes during pregnancy in multiple sclerosis. Sequencing used immunoSEQ multiplex PCR; TCRdb keeps in-frame clones, though not all of them. The sample includes over 10,000 clones, 70% to 90% of them seen just once. The material was CD8+ T cells from peripheral blood mononuclear cells, obtained in the second trimester of pregnancy. The sequence came from a female donor in good health, enrolled as a control in a pregnancy study.

The CDR3 nucleotides read TGTGCCACCAGCAGAGTAACTAGCGGGAGGTCAGCTGGGGCCAACGTCCTGACTTTC. Translating gives CATSRVTSGRSAGANVLTF. The chain uses TRBV15 and TRBJ2-6, with 12 bases that match TRBD2. Trimming cost V 1 base and J 2 bases; bases outside gene matches: 6. The germline V gene has CDR1 LNHNV and CDR2 YYDKDF (reference sequence). The length of the CDR3 is 19 residues.